The T cell receptor beta chain under discussion was sequenced for a study of shared clonotypes between healthy human individuals. Some clones are missing from TCRdb's copy, which holds only in-frame ones; the method was immunoSEQ multiplex PCR. The table lists about 2 million clones, roughly 95% of them singletons, with approximately 0.13% in the top ten. The CDR3 is 16 amino acids. Looked up from germline, CDR1 is SNHLY and CDR2 is FYNNEI. V was clipped by 7 bases and J by 0 bases; unmatched bases: 4. The chain carries TRBV2 and TRBJ1-6, with 9 bases aligning to TRBD1. The sample was naive CD4+ T cells sorted from blood. Indicated subset: CD45RA+ positively selected. This sequence was found in a man younger than 30 in good health. This CDR3 is CASKRTGDSYNSPLHF. DNA for the CDR3: TGTGCCAGCAAGCGGACAGGGGACTCCTATAATTCACCCCTCCACTTT.